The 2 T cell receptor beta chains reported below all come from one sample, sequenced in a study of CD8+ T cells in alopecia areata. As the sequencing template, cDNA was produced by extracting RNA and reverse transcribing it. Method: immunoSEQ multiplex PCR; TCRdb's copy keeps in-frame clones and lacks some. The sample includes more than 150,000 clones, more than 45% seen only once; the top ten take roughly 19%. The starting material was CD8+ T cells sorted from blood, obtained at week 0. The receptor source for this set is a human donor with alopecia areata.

The CDR3 coding sequence is TGTGCCAGCCACAGGGGGCGAGGAGAGACCCAGTACTTC. It translates to CASHRGRGETQYF. The chain joins TRBV7-9 to TRBJ2-5; 9 bases line up with TRBD1. The CDR3 spans 13 residues. Looked up from germline, CDR1 is SEHNR and CDR2 is FQNEAQ (reference sequence). With V trimmed by 8 bases and J by 4 bases, 5 bases remained unmatched.

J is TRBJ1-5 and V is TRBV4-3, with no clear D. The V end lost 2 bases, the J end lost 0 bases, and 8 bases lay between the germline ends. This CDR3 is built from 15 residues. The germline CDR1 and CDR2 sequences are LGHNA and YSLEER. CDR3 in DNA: TGCGCCAGCAGCCAAACAACAAATAGCAATCAGCCCCAGCATTTT. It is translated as CASSQTTNSNQPQHF.